This paragraph covers one T cell receptor (beta chain) sequence. The method was immunoSEQ multiplex PCR; TCRdb's version includes in-frame clones alone and lacks a portion of them. This sample carries about 160,000 clones, around 83% of them seen once, and the ten largest clones take under 7%. The data belong to a study of blood T cell repertoires in COVID-19. Trimming cost V 4 bases and J 4 bases; bases outside gene matches: 8. Germline V gene data show CDR1 as SGHRS and CDR2 as YFSETQ. The CDR3 has 14 residues. The chain uses TRBV5-1 and TRBJ2-7; 7 nucleotides align to TRBD2. What was sequenced was peripheral blood. This receptor was taken from a woman in her forties or fifties with COVID-19, enrolled during active disease. The CDR3 sequence is CASSDAQGGYEQYF. DNA for the CDR3: TGCGCCAGCAGCGACGCGCAGGGAGGGTACGAGCAGTACTTC.